The TCR beta chain under discussion was sequenced for a study of graft-versus-host responses after intestinal transplantation. Of note for this clone: The antigen remains undetermined.

Method: immunoSEQ multiplex PCR; TCRdb's copy keeps in-frame clones and lacks some. The sample has over 70,000 clones, roughly 94% seen once. This CDR3 is 15 amino acids long. J lost 1 base, V lost 4 bases, and 6 bases had no gene match. Germline CDR1 and CDR2: MNHEY and SMNVEV (reference sequence). This chain joins TRBV27 and TRBJ2-5; TRBD2 aligns across 7 bases. The source material was unstimulated CD8+ T cells sorted from spleen or lymph node cells, sampled before intestinal transplant. The receptor was isolated from a human donor who received an intestinal transplant. This CDR3 is CASSSLLAVQETQYF. Here the CDR3 DNA reads TGTGCCAGCAGTTCTCTCCTAGCGGTCCAAGAGACCCAGTACTTC.